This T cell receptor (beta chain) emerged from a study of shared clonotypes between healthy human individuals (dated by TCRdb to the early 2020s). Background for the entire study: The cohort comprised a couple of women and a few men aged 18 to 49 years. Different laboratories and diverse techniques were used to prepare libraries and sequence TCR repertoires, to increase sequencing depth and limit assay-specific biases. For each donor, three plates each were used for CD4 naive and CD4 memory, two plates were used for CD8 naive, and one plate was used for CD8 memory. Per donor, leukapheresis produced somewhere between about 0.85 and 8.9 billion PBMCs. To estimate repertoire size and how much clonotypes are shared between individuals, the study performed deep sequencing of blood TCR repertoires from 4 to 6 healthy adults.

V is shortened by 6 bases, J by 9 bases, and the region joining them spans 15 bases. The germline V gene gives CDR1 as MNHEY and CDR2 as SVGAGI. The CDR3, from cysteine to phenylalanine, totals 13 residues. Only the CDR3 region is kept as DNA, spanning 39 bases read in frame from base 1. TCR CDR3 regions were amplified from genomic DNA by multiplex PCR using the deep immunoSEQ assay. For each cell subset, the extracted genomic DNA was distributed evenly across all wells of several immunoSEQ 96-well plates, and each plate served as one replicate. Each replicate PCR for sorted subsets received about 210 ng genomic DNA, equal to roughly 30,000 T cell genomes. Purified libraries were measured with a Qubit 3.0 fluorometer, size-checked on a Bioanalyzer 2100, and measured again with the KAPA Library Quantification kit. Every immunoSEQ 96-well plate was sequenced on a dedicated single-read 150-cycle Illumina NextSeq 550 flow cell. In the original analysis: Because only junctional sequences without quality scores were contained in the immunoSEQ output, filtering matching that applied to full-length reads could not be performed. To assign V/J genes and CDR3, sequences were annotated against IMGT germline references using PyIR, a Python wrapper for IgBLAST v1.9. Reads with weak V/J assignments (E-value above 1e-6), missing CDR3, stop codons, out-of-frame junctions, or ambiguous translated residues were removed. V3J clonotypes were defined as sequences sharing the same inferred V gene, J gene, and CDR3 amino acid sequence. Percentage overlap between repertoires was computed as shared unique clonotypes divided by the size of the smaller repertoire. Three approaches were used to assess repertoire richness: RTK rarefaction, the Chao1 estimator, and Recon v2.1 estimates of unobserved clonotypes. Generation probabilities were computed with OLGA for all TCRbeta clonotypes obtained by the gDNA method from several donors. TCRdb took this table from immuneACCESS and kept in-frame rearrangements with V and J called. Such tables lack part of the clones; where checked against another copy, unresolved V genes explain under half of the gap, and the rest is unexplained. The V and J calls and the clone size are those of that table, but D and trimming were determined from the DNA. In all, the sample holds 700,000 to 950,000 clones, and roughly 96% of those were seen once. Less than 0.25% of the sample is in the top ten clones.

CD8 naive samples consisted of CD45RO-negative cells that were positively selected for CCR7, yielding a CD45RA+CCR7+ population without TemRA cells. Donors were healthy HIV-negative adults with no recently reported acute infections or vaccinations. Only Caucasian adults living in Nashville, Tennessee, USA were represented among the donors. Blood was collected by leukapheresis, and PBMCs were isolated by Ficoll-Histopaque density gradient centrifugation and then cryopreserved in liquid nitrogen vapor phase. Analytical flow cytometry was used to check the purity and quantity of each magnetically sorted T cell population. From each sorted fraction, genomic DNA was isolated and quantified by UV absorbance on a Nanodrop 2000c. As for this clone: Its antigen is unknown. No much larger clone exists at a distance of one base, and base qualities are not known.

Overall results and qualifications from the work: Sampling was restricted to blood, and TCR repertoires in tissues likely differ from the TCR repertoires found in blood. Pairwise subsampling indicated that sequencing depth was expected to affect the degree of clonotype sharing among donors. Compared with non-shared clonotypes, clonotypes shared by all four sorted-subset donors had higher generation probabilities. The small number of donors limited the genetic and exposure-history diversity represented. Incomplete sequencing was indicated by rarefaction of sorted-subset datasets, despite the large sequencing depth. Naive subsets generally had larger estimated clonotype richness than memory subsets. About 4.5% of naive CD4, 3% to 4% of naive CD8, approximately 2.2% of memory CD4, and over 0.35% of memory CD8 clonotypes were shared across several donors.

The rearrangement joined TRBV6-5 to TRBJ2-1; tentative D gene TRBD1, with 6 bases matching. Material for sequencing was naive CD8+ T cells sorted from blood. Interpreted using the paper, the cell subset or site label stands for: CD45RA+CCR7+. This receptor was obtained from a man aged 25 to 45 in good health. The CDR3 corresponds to CASSYMTGIEQFF. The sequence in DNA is TGTGCCAGCAGCTACATGACAGGTATTGAGCAGTTCTTC.